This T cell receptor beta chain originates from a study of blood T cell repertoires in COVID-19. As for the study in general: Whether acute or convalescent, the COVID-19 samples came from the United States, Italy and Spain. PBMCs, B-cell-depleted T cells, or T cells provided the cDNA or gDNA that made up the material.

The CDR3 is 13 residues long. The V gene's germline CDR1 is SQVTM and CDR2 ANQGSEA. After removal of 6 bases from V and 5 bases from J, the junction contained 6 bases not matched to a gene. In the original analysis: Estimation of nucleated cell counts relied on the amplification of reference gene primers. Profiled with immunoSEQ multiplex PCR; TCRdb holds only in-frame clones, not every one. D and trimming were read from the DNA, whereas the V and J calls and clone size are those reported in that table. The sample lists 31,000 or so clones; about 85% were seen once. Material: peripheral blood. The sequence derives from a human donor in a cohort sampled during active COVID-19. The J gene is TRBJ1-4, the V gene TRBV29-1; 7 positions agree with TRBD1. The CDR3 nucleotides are TGCAGCGTCGGGACAGTGGGAAATGAAAAACTGTTTTTT. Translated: CSVGTVGNEKLFF.